This T cell receptor beta chain came from a study of beta chain features in type 1 diabetes. Study outcomes and limitations: The cDNA sequencing approach could over-represent high-TCR-expressing cells. At VDJ recombination sites, type 1 diabetes patients had fewer insertions and more deleted nucleotides. Within the patient group, naive, central memory and Treg TCRB repertoires appeared more similar to each other than within healthy donors. Moderately but significantly shorter TCRB CDR3s were found in Type 1 diabetes patients in all four CD4+ subsets.

A note on this clone: The antigen remains unidentified.

Germline CDR1 is SGHTA and CDR2 is FQGNSA. CDR3 length: 15 amino acids. V was clipped by 5 bases and J by 3 bases, with 13 bases between them. As every portion of the isolated RNA was reverse transcribed, the sequencing read expressed TCRB transcripts. Produced via immunoSEQ multiplex PCR; TCRdb's table is partial and in-frame only. The data contain 500,000 to 650,000 clones, roughly 12% of them seen just once; the ten biggest clones take up over 0.1%. The genes are TRBV7-2 and TRBJ2-2; no clear D gene. Sequenced: naive CD4+ T cells from blood. The clonotype originates from a man aged 25-45 years with type 1 diabetes. This CDR3 reads CASSRGAIDTGELFF. The CDR3 DNA is TGTGCCAGCAGCCGCGGTGCGATCGACACCGGGGAGCTGTTTTTT.